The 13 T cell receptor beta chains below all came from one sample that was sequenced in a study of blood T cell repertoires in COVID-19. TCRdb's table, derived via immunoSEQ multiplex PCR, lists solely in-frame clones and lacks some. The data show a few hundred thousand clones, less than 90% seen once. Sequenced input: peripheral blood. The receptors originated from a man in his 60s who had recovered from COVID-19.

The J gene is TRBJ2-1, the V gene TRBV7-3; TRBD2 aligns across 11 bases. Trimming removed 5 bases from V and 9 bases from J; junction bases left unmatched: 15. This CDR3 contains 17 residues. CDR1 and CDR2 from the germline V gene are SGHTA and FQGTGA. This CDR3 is CASSPRASGGPSGEQFF. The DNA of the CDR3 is TGTGCCAGCAGCCCCCGAGCTAGCGGGGGGCCGAGCGGTGAGCAGTTCTTC.

The CDR3 DNA is TGTGCCAGCAGTTTAACAGGCACGGCTAACTATGGCTACACCTTC. Its translation is CASSLTGTANYGYTF. The chain recombines TRBV28 with TRBJ1-2; TRBD1 might be the D (5 bases). Germline loops: CDR1 MDHEN, CDR2 SYDVKM. Trimming shortened V by 2 bases and J by 0 bases, and 10 bases separated the two germline ends. CDR3 size: 15 residues.

CDR3 protein: CASSLRGGGTDTQYF. CDR3 DNA sequence: TGTGCCAGCAGCCTGCGGGGGGGAGGCACAGATACGCAGTATTTT. The chain carries TRBV7-3 and TRBJ2-3; 9 positions agree with TRBD2. This CDR3 is 15 amino acids long. The trim removed 5 bases at V and 1 base at J, leaving 4 bases unmatched. Germline values: CDR1 SGHTA, CDR2 FQGTGA. The full variable domain, in which reference TRBV7-3 and TRBJ2-3 provide the parts outside the CDR3, is GAGVSQTPSNKVTEKGKYVELRCDPISGHTALYWYRQSLGQGPEFLIYFQGTGAADDSGLPNDRFFAVRPEGSVSTLKIQRTERGDSAVYLCASSLRGGGTDTQYFGPGTRLTVL.

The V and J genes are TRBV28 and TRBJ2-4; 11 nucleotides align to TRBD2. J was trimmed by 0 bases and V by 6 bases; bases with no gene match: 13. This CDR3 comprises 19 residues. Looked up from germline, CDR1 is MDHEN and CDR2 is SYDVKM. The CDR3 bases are TGTGCCAGCAGGGGACGATCCGGGACTAGCGGAGTAGCCAAAAACATTCAGTACTTC. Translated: CASRGRSGTSGVAKNIQYF.

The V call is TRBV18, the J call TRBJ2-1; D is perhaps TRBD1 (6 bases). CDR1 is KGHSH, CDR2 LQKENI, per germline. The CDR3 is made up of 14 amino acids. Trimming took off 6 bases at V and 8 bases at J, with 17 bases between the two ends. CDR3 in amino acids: CASSGQGMRDEQFF. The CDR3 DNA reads TGTGCCAGCTCCGGGCAGGGGATGAGAGATGAGCAGTTCTTC. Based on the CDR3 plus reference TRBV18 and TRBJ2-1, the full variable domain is NAGVMQNPRHLVRRRGQEARLRCSPMKGHSHVYWYRQLPEEGLKFMVYLQKENIIDESGMPKERFSAEFPKEGPSILRIQQVVRGDSAAYFCASSGQGMRDEQFFGPGTRLTVL.

The CDR3 sequence is CSVADPSGSQETQYF. In DNA, the CDR3 is TGCAGCGTTGCCGACCCTAGCGGGAGCCAAGAGACCCAGTACTTC. The chain uses TRBV29-1 and TRBJ2-5, with 10 bases that match TRBD2. Germline assignment: CDR1 SQVTM and CDR2 ANQGSEA. V was clipped by 4 bases and J by 1 base; unmatched bases: 6. This CDR3 spans 15 amino acids.

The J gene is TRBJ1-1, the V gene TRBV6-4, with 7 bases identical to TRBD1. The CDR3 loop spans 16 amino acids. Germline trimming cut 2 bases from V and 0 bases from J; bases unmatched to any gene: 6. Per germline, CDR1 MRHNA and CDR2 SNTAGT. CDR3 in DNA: TGTGCCAGCAGTGACACGGGACAGTTGATGAACACTGAAGCTTTCTTT. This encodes CASSDTGQLMNTEAFF.

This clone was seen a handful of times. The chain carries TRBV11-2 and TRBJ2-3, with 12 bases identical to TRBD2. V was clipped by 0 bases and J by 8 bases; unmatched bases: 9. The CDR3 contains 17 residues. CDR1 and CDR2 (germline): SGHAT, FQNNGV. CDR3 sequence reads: CASSLEWTSGKGGTQYF. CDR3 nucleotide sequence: TGTGCCAGCAGCTTAGAATGGACTAGCGGGAAAGGTGGTACGCAGTATTTT.

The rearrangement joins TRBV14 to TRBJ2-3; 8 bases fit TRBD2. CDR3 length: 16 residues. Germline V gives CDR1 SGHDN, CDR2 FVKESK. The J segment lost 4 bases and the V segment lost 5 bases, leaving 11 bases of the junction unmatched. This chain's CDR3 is CASSTSSPGGSDTQYF. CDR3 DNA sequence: TGTGCCAGCAGCACCTCTTCGCCGGGAGGGTCAGATACGCAGTATTTT.

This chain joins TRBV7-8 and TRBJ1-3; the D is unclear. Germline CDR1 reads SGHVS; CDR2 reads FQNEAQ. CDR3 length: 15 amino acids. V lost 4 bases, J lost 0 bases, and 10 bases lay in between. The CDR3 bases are TGTGCCAGCAGCTCCGACTTGGGCTCTGGAAACACCATATATTTT. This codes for CASSSDLGSGNTIYF.

The CDR3: CASNYLQGNTEAFF. The DNA of the CDR3 is TGTGCCAGCAACTACCTCCAGGGGAACACTGAAGCTTTCTTT. V is TRBV6-5 and J is TRBJ1-1; D may be TRBD1 (5 bases). V lost 7 bases to trimming and J lost 1 base, with 13 bases between them. CDR1 and CDR2 (germline): MNHEY, SVGAGI. CDR3 length: 14 amino acids.

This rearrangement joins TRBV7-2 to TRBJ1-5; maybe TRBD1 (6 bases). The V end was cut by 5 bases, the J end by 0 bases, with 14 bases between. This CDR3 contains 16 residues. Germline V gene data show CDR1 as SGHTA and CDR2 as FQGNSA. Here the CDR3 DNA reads TGTGCCAGCAGCCCATGGGGGCAGAGTAGCAATCAGCCCCAGCATTTT. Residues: CASSPWGQSSNQPQHF.

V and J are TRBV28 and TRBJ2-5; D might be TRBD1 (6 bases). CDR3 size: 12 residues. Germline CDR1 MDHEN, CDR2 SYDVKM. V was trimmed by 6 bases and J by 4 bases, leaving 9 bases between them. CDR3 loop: CASRVRGETQYF. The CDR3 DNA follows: TGTGCCAGCAGGGTCAGGGGAGAGACCCAGTACTTC.